This entry lists 22 T cell receptor beta chains sequenced from one sample in a study of OX40 agonist ivuxolimab in advanced cancers. Only in-frame clones appear in the TCRdb table, and some are missing; sequencing was by immunoSEQ multiplex PCR. The table records 60,000 to 65,000 clones, 92% of them present only once. Sequencing used CD4+ or CD8+ T cells sorted from blood, obtained in a trial of the OX40 agonist ivuxolimab. Receptor source: an adult with an advanced solid tumor such as melanoma, head and neck, liver or kidney cancer.

This rearrangement joins TRBV6-5 to TRBJ2-2; perhaps TRBD1 as D (5 bases). CDR3 length: 14 residues. Germline values: CDR1 MNHEY, CDR2 SVGAGI. The V and J ends lost 2 bases and 6 bases respectively, with 10 bases between them. CDR3 sequence (DNA): TGTGCCAGCAGTTACGACAGCAGCGCCGGGGAGCTGTTTTTT. It specifies CASSYDSSAGELFF.

The V call is TRBV11-2, the J call TRBJ2-5, with D uncertain. V was trimmed by 2 bases and J by 1 base, leaving 8 bases between them. CDR3 length: 14 amino acids. Per the germline V gene, CDR1 is SGHAT and CDR2 is FQNNGV. The CDR3 DNA is TGTGCCAGCAGCTTAAGGACGGCCCAAGAGACCCAGTACTTC. Its protein is CASSLRTAQETQYF.

This chain uses TRBV2 with TRBJ1-1, with unresolved D. V lost 5 bases and J lost 1, with 14 bases in between. This CDR3 contains 15 residues. CDR1 is SNHLY, CDR2 FYNNEI, per germline. CDR3: CASSFLSPRNTEAFF. CDR3 bases: TGTGCCAGCAGTTTTCTTTCACCGAGGAACACTGAAGCTTTCTTT.

This clone was observed a single time. J is TRBJ1-4 and V is TRBV5-1; no reliable D call. The CDR3 extends over 14 amino acids. V lost 4 bases to trimming and J lost 5 bases, with 12 bases between them. Germline-derived CDR1 and CDR2 are SGHRS and YFSETQ. The CDR3 DNA sequence: TGCGCCAGCAGCCCCGGACGGGAGAATGAAAAACTGTTTTTT. Translation gives CASSPGRENEKLFF.

The V gene is TRBV2, the J gene TRBJ2-5; 10 bases line up with TRBD2. Germline V lookup: CDR1 SNHLY, CDR2 FYNNEI. With V trimmed by 9 bases and J by 4 bases, 11 bases remained unmatched. The CDR3 has 15 residues. CDR3 sequence (DNA): TGTGCCAGTCGAATAGCGGGGGGCCAGGGAGAGACCCAGTACTTC. It translates to CASRIAGGQGETQYF.

This clone was found a few times. The V call is TRBV19, the J call TRBJ1-5; D uncertain. Deletions cut 4 bases from V and 5 bases from J, with 6 bases between. The length of the CDR3 is 12 residues. CDR1 and CDR2 from the germline V gene are LNHDA and SQIVND (reference sequence). Here the CDR3 DNA reads TGTGCCAGTAGTACAGAGTATCAGCCCCAGCATTTT. Protein sequence: CASSTEYQPQHF.

The chain employs TRBV7-3 and TRBJ2-1; TRBD2 is a possible D gene (5 bases). Between the trimmed V and J ends, which lost 8 bases and 5 bases, there was a span of 13 bases. This CDR3 is built from 13 residues. Germline values: CDR1 SGHTA, CDR2 FQGTGA. CDR3 DNA sequence: TGTGCCAGCGGCGGCGGGCCTAACAATGAGCAGTTCTTC. Translation gives CASGGGPNNEQFF.

The chain is built from TRBV6-1 and TRBJ2-7; TRBD1 agrees at 7 bases. CDR3 length equals 14 residues. Germline CDR1 is MNHNS and CDR2 is SASEGT. Trimming removed 6 bases from V and 2 bases from J; junction bases left unmatched: 7. The CDR3 DNA follows: TGTGCCAGCAGATTCGACAGGGAAGCCTACGAGCAGTACTTC. The encoded protein is CASRFDREAYEQYF.

This chain links TRBV2 with TRBJ2-2; D is possibly TRBD1 or TRBD2 (5 bases each). CDR1 and CDR2 from the germline V gene are SNHLY and FYNNEI. The CDR3 length is 15 residues. V shed 6 bases and J shed 1 base, with 12 bases lying between them. The CDR3 here is CASSLSRGNTGELFF. The CDR3 nucleotides read TGTGCCAGCAGCCTGTCGAGGGGGAACACCGGGGAGCTGTTTTTT.

This clone appeared once. The chain recombines TRBV29-1 with TRBJ1-2; D gene unclear. Germline loops: CDR1 SQVTM, CDR2 ANQGSEA. The ends were cut back, 6 bases at V and 1 base at J, with 6 bases in the middle. The CDR3 is 11 residues long. This chain's CDR3 is CSVDGNYGYTF. CDR3 in DNA: TGCAGCGTCGACGGTAACTATGGCTACACCTTC.

This chain links TRBV10-3 with TRBJ2-3, with 8 positions matching TRBD2. The CDR3 runs to 14 residues. Germline V gives CDR1 ENHRY, CDR2 SYGVKD. After removal of 10 bases from V and 2 bases from J, the junction contained 8 bases not matched to a gene. For the CDR3, the DNA is TGTGCCACCAGGGGTAGCGGGGTCACAGATACGCAGTATTTT. Its protein product is CATRGSGVTDTQYF.

This CDR3 is CASKEGRNEQFF. In DNA, the CDR3 is TGTGCCAGCAAAGAAGGTAGAAATGAGCAGTTCTTC. The V call is TRBV6-1, the J call TRBJ2-1; D unresolved. Germline V gene data show CDR1 as MNHNS and CDR2 as SASEGT. Trimming pared 7 bases from V and 7 bases from J, leaving 11 bases between. CDR3 length equals 12 residues.

The rearrangement joins TRBV14 to TRBJ2-2; D not certain. The V gene lost 0 bases and the J gene lost 4 bases, with 15 bases spanning the gap. Germline loops: CDR1 SGHDN, CDR2 FVKESK. This CDR3 is 17 amino acids long. CDR3 nucleotide sequence: TGTGCCAGCAGCCAAGACCTTGGCAGGTCCCGCACCGGGGAGCTGTTTTTT. As protein: CASSQDLGRSRTGELFF.

The chain recombines TRBV20-1 with TRBJ2-5, with D maybe TRBD1 (6 bases). Germline-derived CDR1 and CDR2 are DFQATT and SNEGSKA (reference sequence). This CDR3 has 9 residues. The CDR3 protein is CRDRKGQYF. CDR3 nucleotide sequence: TGCAGAGACAGGAAAGGCCAGTACTTC.

The rearrangement links TRBV5-4 to TRBJ2-7; 8 nucleotides agree with TRBD1. The CDR3 extends over 15 amino acids. V shed 2 bases, J shed 0 bases, and the junction held 4 bases outside the gene matches. Per the germline V gene, CDR1 is SGHNT and CDR2 is YYREEE (reference sequence). The CDR3 bases are TGTGCCAGCAGCTTACAGGGGGTGAGCTCCTACGAGCAGTACTTC. Translating it yields CASSLQGVSSYEQYF. The full variable domain, its missing parts supplied by reference TRBV5-4 and TRBJ2-7, is ETGVTQSPTHLIKTRGQQVTLRCSSQSGHNTVSWYQQALGQGPQFIFQYYREEENGRGNFPPRFSGLQFPNYSSELNVNALELDDSALYLCASSLQGVSSYEQYFGPGTRLTVT.

This clone was seen only a few times. The rearrangement uses TRBV7-3 and TRBJ2-2; unclear D gene. The CDR3 has 14 amino acids. Germline assignment: CDR1 SGHTA and CDR2 FQGTGA. Trimming took 5 bases from V and 2 from J, leaving 9 bases between them. In DNA form, the CDR3 reads TGTGCCAGCAGCATCGACGGTAACACCGGGGAGCTGTTTTTT. Amino acid sequence: CASSIDGNTGELFF.

The rearrangement links TRBV7-2 to TRBJ1-1, with unresolved D. CDR1 SGHTA and CDR2 FQGNSA come from the germline V gene. Trimming removed 5 bases from V and 1 base from J, with 8 bases in between. The CDR3 spans 13 residues. The CDR3 protein is CASSVQTNTEAFF. The DNA for the CDR3 is TGTGCCAGCAGCGTACAAACGAACACTGAAGCTTTCTTT.

The chain uses TRBV29-1 and TRBJ2-4; a weak D match, TRBD2 (6 bases). Germline loops: CDR1 SQVTM, CDR2 ANQGSEA. The CDR3 is made up of 12 amino acids. Trimming left V 2 bases short and J 7 bases short, with 9 bases between. In DNA, the CDR3 is TGCAGCGTTGAAAGGGAGGCGAACATTCAGTACTTC. Protein product: CSVEREANIQYF.

The chain carries TRBV29-1 and TRBJ2-5; 8 bases line up with TRBD1. The CDR3 consists of 15 residues. After removal of 1 base from V and 4 bases from J, the junction contained 8 bases not matched to a gene. Germline V gene lookup returns CDR1 SQVTM and CDR2 ANQGSEA. As DNA, the CDR3 is TGCAGCGTTGAAGCGCTCAGGACAGGGAGAGAGACCCAGTACTTC. This sequence encodes CSVEALRTGRETQYF.

The chain is built from TRBV6-4 and TRBJ2-7, with 8 bases lining up with TRBD2. Germline CDR1 MRHNA, CDR2 SNTAGT. V lost 2 bases, J lost 6 bases, and 15 bases stayed unmatched. This CDR3 region has 17 residues. CDR3 protein: CASSDSRPGGVGSEQYF. The CDR3 bases are TGTGCCAGCAGTGACAGCCGTCCCGGGGGGGTTGGTTCCGAGCAGTACTTC.

About this clone: At one end the junction does not follow the germline gene, possibly because of a read error. The chain uses TRBV27 and TRBJ2-7; a possible D gene is TRBD2 (6 bases). Germline lookup yields CDR1 MNHEY and CDR2 SMNVEV (reference sequence). The length of the CDR3 is 11 residues. The CDR3 nucleotides are TGTGCCAGCAGGGACTACGACGAGCATTACTTC. It specifies CASRDYDEHYF.

This clone came up once. The chain uses TRBV5-6 and TRBJ2-5; D may be TRBD2 (6 bases). CDR1 SGHDT and CDR2 YYEEEE come from the germline V gene. This CDR3 has 14 amino acids. Trimming took 4 bases from V and 4 from J, leaving 14 bases between them. CDR3 sequence: CASSTVGRRETQYF. The CDR3 DNA reads TGTGCCAGCAGCACGGTAGGGAGGAGAGAGACCCAGTACTTC.